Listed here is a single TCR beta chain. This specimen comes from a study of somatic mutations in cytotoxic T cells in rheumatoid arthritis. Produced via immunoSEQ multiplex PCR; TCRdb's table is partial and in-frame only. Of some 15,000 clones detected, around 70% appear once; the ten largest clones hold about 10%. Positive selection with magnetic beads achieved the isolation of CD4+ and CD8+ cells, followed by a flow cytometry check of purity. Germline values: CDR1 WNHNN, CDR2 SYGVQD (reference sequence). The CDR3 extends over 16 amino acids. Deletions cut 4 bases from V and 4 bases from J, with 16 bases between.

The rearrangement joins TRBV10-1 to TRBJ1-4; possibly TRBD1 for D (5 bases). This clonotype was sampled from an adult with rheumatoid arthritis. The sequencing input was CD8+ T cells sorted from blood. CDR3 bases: TGCGCCAGCAGTGTCCAACCGGGACGGGATAATGAAAAACTGTTTTTT. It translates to CASSVQPGRDNEKLFF.